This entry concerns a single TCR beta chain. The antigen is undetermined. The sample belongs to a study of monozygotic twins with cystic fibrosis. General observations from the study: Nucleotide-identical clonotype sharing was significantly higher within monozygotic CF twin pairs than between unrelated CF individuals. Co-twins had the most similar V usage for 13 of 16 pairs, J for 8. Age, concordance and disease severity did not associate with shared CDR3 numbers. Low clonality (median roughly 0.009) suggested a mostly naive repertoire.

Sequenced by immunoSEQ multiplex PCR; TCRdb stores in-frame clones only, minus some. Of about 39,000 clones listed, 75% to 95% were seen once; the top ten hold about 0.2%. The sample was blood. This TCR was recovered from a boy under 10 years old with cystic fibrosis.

CDR3 residues: CASSPSYTEAFF. DNA of the CDR3: TGTGCCAGCAGCCCCAGCTACACTGAAGCTTTCTTT. J is TRBJ1-1 and V is TRBV7-9; no definite D call. Germline CDR1 is SEHNR and CDR2 is FQNEAQ (reference sequence). The V end was cut by 5 bases, the J end by 3 bases, with 7 bases between. There are 12 residues in the CDR3.